This TCR beta chain is from a study of T-cell memory formation after mild COVID-19. Study in general: TCR clusters were mostly confined to one donor each.

Deletions cut 1 base from V and 9 bases from J, with 14 bases between. Per germline, CDR1 SGHAT and CDR2 FQNNGV. The CDR3 totals 14 residues. This clonotype was found a few times. Using its own MiXCR run on the 5' RACE reads, TCRdb lists one record per CDR3 protein. This sample has a few hundred thousand distinct CDR3 sequences, with over 9% found just once. This chain connects TRBV11-2 to TRBJ2-3; D might be TRBD2 (6 bases). Sequencing was carried out using PBMCs or a T cell subset sorted from them (not recorded which). The receptor was derived from a young man who had mild COVID-19 (a few samples of this study predate the infection). Cell type and time point are not known. The CDR3 loop is CASSLGLGEATQYF. DNA for the CDR3: TGTGCCAGCAGCTTAGGGCTAGGGGAGGCAACGCAGTATTTT.